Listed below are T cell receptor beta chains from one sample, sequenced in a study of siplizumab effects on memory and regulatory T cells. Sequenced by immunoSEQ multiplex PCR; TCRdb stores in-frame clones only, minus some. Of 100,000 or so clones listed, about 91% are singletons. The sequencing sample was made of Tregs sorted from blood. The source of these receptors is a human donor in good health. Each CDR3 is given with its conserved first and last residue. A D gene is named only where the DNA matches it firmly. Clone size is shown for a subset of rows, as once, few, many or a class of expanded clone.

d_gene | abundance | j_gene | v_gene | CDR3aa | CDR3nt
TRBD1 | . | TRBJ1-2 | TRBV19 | CASSTPGTAEIGYGYTF | TGTGCCAGTAGTACGCCCGGGACAGCCGAAATCGGTTATGGCTACACCTTC
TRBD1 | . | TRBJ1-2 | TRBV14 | CASSQVQGYGYTF | TGTGCCAGCAGCCAAGTACAGGGGTATGGCTACACCTTC
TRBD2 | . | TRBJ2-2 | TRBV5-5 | CASSFMYSLAGLKNTGELFF | TGTGCCAGCAGCTTTATGTATAGCCTAGCGGGCTTGAAGAACACCGGGGAGCTGTTTTTT
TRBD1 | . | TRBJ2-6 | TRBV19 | CASSITNRGRGGANVLTF | TGTGCCAGTAGTATTACGAACAGGGGGAGAGGAGGGGCCAACGTCCTGACTTTC
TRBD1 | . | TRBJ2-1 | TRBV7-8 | CASRSRLGQGVNEQFF | TGTGCCAGCAGATCCCGTCTTGGACAGGGAGTCAATGAGCAGTTCTTC
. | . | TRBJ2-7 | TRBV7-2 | CASSLGESYEQYF | TGTGCCAGCAGCCTAGGGGAGTCATACGAGCAGTACTTC
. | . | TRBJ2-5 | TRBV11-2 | CASSRVLQGQQETQYF | TGTGCCAGCAGCCGCGTCCTCCAAGGTCAGCAAGAGACCCAGTACTTC
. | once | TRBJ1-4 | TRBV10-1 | CASSDPGTDNEKLFF | TGCGCCAGCAGTGACCCCGGGACGGACAATGAAAAACTGTTTTTT
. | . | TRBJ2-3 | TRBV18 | CASSEEIPPTDTQYF | TGTGCCAGCTCGGAGGAAATCCCTCCGACAGATACGCAGTATTTT
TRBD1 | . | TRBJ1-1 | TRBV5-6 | CASSVQGALQTFF | TGTGCCAGCAGCGTACAGGGGGCGCTTCAGACTTTCTTT
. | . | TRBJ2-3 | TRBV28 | CASSSQATRDTQYF | TGTGCCAGCAGTTCACAGGCAACTCGGGATACGCAGTATTTT
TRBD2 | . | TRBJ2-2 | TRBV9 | CASSAGLAGVRTGELFF | TGTGCCAGCAGCGCGGGACTAGCGGGAGTAAGGACCGGGGAGCTGTTTTTT
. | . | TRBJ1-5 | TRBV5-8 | CASSVERGEQPQHF | TGTGCCAGCAGCGTCGAAAGGGGGGAGCAGCCCCAGCATTTT